This T cell receptor beta chain was identified in a study of shared clonotypes between healthy human individuals. For every subset, genomic DNA was evenly distributed across several immunoSEQ plates. Some clones are missing from TCRdb's copy, which holds only in-frame ones; the method was immunoSEQ multiplex PCR. The table records around 2.1 million clones, about 93% of them present only once. Cells designated naive CD8 were CD45RO-negative and were positively selected for CCR7, with terminally differentiated effector memory CD45RA+ cells excluded. Deletions cut 5 bases from V and 11 bases from J, with 20 bases between. Germline values: CDR1 SGHNT, CDR2 YYREEE (reference sequence). The CDR3 runs to 13 residues. As regards this clone: Antigen unknown.

Overall study findings and caveats: Depth was large, yet rarefaction showed that sorted-subset sequencing was incomplete. The study found roughly 5% of naive CD4 clonotypes shared across several donors.

The chain couples TRBV5-4 to TRBJ2-7; either TRBD1 or TRBD2 may supply D (5 bases each). Sample: naive CD8+ T cells from PBMCs. This clonotype was obtained from a young man in good health. Some clones in this sample may be carry-over from other donors' samples. The CDR3 coding sequence is TGTGCCAGCAGTCAACCGGGACCCGGAAGGGAGTACTTC. Protein product: CASSQPGPGREYF.